This T cell receptor (beta chain) was identified in a study of radiotherapy plus CTLA-4 blockade in lung cancer. General observations from the study: There was expansion of tumor-derived TCR clones in blood after radiotherapy plus ipilimumab.

This table comes from immunoSEQ multiplex PCR, and its TCRdb copy is limited to in-frame clones, with some not included. The sample shows 27,000 or so clones, 60% to 85% of them seen only once. Lung cancer patients with chemo-refractory metastatic non-small-cell disease were given focal radiation plus CTLA-4 blockade with ipilimumab. A note on this clone: What it binds is unknown.

The CDR3 is 13 amino acids. With 3 bases removed from V and 3 bases from J, the gap between germline ends came to 9 bases. Germline lookup yields CDR1 MGHRA and CDR2 YSYEKL. Sequencing used peripheral blood, obtained from a patient treated with radiotherapy plus ipilimumab. This TCR derives from a human donor with non-small cell lung cancer that progressed on radiotherapy plus ipilimumab. This chain joins TRBV4-1 and TRBJ2-7, with D possibly TRBD2 on 5 matching bases. The CDR3 region has the DNA TGCGCCAGCAGCCAGGGAGATTTCTACGAGCAGTACTTC. This encodes CASSQGDFYEQYF.